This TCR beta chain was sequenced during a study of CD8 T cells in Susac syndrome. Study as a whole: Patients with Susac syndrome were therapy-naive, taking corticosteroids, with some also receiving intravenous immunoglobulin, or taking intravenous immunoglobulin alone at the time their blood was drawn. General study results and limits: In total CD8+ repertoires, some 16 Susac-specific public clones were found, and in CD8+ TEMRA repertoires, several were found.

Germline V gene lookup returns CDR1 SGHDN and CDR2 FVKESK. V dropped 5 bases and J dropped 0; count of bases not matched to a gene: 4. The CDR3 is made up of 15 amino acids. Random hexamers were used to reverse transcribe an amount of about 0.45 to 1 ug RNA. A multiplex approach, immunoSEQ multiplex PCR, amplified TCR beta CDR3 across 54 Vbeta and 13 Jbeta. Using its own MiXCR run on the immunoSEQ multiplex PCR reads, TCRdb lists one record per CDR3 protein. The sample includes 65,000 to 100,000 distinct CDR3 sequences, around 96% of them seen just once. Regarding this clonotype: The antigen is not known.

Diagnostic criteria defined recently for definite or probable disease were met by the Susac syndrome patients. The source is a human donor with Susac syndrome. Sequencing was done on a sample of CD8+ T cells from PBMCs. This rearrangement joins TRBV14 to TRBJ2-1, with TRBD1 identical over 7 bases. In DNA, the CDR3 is TGTGCCAGCAGCGCCCGGGACAGCTCCTACAATGAGCAGTTCTTC. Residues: CASSARDSSYNEQFF.